The clone carrying this T cell receptor (beta chain) was found once. Its antigen is undetermined. The sample originates from a study of T cell responses to AZD1222 COVID-19 vaccine. Some clones are missing from TCRdb's copy, which holds only in-frame ones; the method was immunoSEQ multiplex PCR. The data show approximately 140,000 clones, about 91% seen once. Germline CDR1 MNHEY, CDR2 SVGEGT. The CDR3 has 14 residues. V was shortened by 4 bases and J by 1 base, with 9 bases between the two germline ends. Study results and limitations: Only 5 or 6 AZD1222 recipients were seropositive at baseline. The donor group comprised mostly white British people and more females; the analysis possibly underestimated clonal diversity. Variant regions that are unmutated are reportedly the target of nearly half of spike-specific TCRs. Sampled repertoires all dated from after the peak T cell response.

This receptor was obtained from an adult who received the AZD1222 COVID-19 vaccine. V usage is TRBV6-2 or TRBV6-3 and J usage is TRBJ2-3, with D unclear. The material sequenced was peripheral blood, taken 28 days after the second AZD1222 dose. The CDR3 sequence: CASSSRLGTDTQYF. The CDR3 bases are TGTGCCAGCAGTTCCAGACTCGGCACAGATACGCAGTATTTT.